A single T cell receptor (beta chain) is shown here with its context. The data were produced by immunoSEQ multiplex PCR, yet TCRdb's version contains in-frame clones alone and is incomplete. The table has fewer than 350,000 clones, about nine tenths seen once. The data derive from a study of blood T cell repertoires in COVID-19. The CDR3 consists of 15 residues. From germline, CDR1 is SGHDT and CDR2 YYEEEE. V trimming: 2 bases; J trimming: 1 base; junction bases outside the gene matches: 1. The source is a man aged 55-75 years who had recovered from COVID-19. Sequenced sample: PBMCs or T cells enriched from blood (not recorded which). V is TRBV5-6 and J is TRBJ1-5; TRBD1 agrees at 9 bases. The CDR3 here is CASSLGQGSNQPQHF. In DNA form, the CDR3 reads TGTGCCAGCAGCTTAGGACAGGGGAGCAATCAGCCCCAGCATTTT.